The TCR beta chain described here comes from a study of cytomegalovirus exposure and HLA in healthy donors. This clone has only one observation. What it binds is not known. Amplification used 60 Vbeta primers and 13 Jbeta primers. Profiled with immunoSEQ multiplex PCR; TCRdb holds only in-frame clones, not every one. The sample carries around 110,000 clones, about 81% recorded once. The germline V gene has CDR1 LGHNA and CDR2 YSLEER. The CDR3 spans 14 residues. Trimming removed 3 bases at V and 4 bases at J, with 13 bases between. Broader study findings: Serostatus for CMV was the only available immune exposure information. Across all donors, roughly uniform sequencing depth was an assumption of the presence/absence analyses.

The rearrangement links TRBV4-3 to TRBJ2-7; D might be TRBD1 (5 bases). The sample was PBMCs. This clonotype was sampled from a male donor in good health and CMV-seropositive. Here the CDR3 DNA reads TGCGCCAGCAGCCAGGAAGGGGTTGGGTACGAGCAGTACTTC. This translates into CASSQEGVGYEQYF.